A selection of T cell receptor beta chains follows, all from one sample in a study of blood T cell repertoires in COVID-19. Data came from immunoSEQ multiplex PCR; TCRdb stores just in-frame clones and leaves some out. The sample lists 45,000 to 60,000 clones, 80% to 85% occurring once. The sequenced material came from peripheral blood. All receptors derive from a woman of 80 years or more with acute or convalescent COVID-19. Each CDR3 is given with its conserved first and last residue. D genes are given only for firm matches. Only some rows state a clone size, as once, few, many or a class for expanded clones.

clone_size: NA; j_call: TRBJ2-7; v_call: TRBV2; d_call: NA; cdr3_nt: TGTGCCAGCAGGGCGGAGGCCTACGAGCAGTACTTC; cdr3_aa: CASRAEAYEQYF
clone_size: few; j_call: TRBJ2-7; v_call: TRBV4-1; d_call: NA; cdr3_nt: TGCGCCAGCAGCCAAACAAGGAGCTCCTACGAGCAGTACTTC; cdr3_aa: CASSQTRSSYEQYF
clone_size: NA; j_call: TRBJ1-2; v_call: TRBV30; d_call: TRBD1; cdr3_nt: TGTGCCTGGAGGAAACAGGGGGCACGTGGCTACACCTTC; cdr3_aa: CAWRKQGARGYTF
clone_size: NA; j_call: TRBJ2-6; v_call: TRBV11-2; d_call: TRBD1; cdr3_nt: TGTGCCAGCAGCTTAGATGGGACAGCCTCTGGGGCCAACGTCCTGACTTTC; cdr3_aa: CASSLDGTASGANVLTF
clone_size: few; j_call: TRBJ1-3; v_call: TRBV11-3; d_call: NA; cdr3_nt: TGTGCCAGCAGCCGGGGGGATGAAAACACCATATATTTT; cdr3_aa: CASSRGDENTIYF
clone_size: NA; j_call: TRBJ1-5; v_call: TRBV30; d_call: NA; cdr3_nt: TGTGCCTGGAGCCCCGGGAAAAATCAGCCCCAGCATTTT; cdr3_aa: CAWSPGKNQPQHF
clone_size: NA; j_call: TRBJ1-6; v_call: TRBV5-4; d_call: TRBD1; cdr3_nt: TGTGCCAGCAGCGAAAACAGGGGGGGTTCACCCCTCCACTTT; cdr3_aa: CASSENRGGSPLHF
clone_size: NA; j_call: TRBJ2-5; v_call: TRBV11-2; d_call: NA; cdr3_nt: TGTGCCAGCAGATCACTACAGGGCCGGGAGACCCAGTACTTC; cdr3_aa: CASRSLQGRETQYF
clone_size: NA; j_call: TRBJ2-6; v_call: TRBV9; d_call: TRBD1; cdr3_nt: TGTGCCAGCGCACCCCAGGGGGTCGCTGGGGCCAACGTCCTGACTTTC; cdr3_aa: CASAPQGVAGANVLTF
clone_size: few; j_call: TRBJ1-2; v_call: TRBV28; d_call: NA; cdr3_nt: TGTGCCAGCAGGCTCCCCGGGGGAGGGGGCTATGGCTACACCTTC; cdr3_aa: CASRLPGGGGYGYTF
clone_size: NA; j_call: TRBJ2-3; v_call: TRBV2; d_call: TRBD2; cdr3_nt: TGTGCCAGCAGTGAGGGACTAGCGGGGGGGACAGATACGCAGTATTTT; cdr3_aa: CASSEGLAGGTDTQYF
clone_size: once; j_call: TRBJ2-1; v_call: TRBV5-1; d_call: NA; cdr3_nt: TGCGCCAGCAGCTTCCTAGGTACCGGTCAATCCCCGGGGCAGTTCTTC; cdr3_aa: CASSFLGTGQSPGQFF
clone_size: NA; j_call: TRBJ1-6; v_call: TRBV9; d_call: NA; cdr3_nt: TGTGCCAGCAGCGTGGGGGGGGACTATAATTCACCCCTCCACTTT; cdr3_aa: CASSVGGDYNSPLHF
clone_size: NA; j_call: TRBJ1-2; v_call: TRBV15; d_call: TRBD1; cdr3_nt: TGTGCCACCAGCAGGGGATCTGGGACAGGGCCGACTAACTATGGCTACACCTTC; cdr3_aa: CATSRGSGTGPTNYGYTF